Below, 16 T cell receptor beta chains from the same sample are listed, as sequenced in a study of blood T cell repertoires in COVID-19. Profiling relied on immunoSEQ multiplex PCR, and the TCRdb table lists in-frame clones only, not all of them. Of over 85,000 clones in the sample, roughly 92% were seen once. Material for sequencing was peripheral blood. These receptor sequences come from a woman in her forties or fifties with COVID-19, enrolled during active disease.

The chain links TRBV20-1 to TRBJ1-4, with 10 bases matching TRBD1. The CDR3 runs to 16 residues. Germline lookup yields CDR1 DFQATT and CDR2 SNEGSKA (reference sequence). V was pared by 3 bases and J by 1 base, with 5 bases of the junction left unmatched. In DNA form, the CDR3 reads TGCAGTGCTAGTCCCGGGACAGGGGAAACTAATGAAAAACTGTTTTTT. It encodes CSASPGTGETNEKLFF.

This clone was observed once. The rearrangement joins TRBV3-1 (or the pseudogene TRBV3-2) to TRBJ2-2; D is uncertain. The CDR3 is 15 residues long. V lost 4 bases and J lost 1, with 10 bases in between. CDR1 and CDR2 (germline): LGHDT, YNNKEL (reference sequence). For the CDR3, the DNA is TGTGCCAGCAGCCCCTGGGCCCAGAACACCGGGGAGCTGTTTTTT. It translates to CASSPWAQNTGELFF.

The chain recombines TRBV7-9 with TRBJ1-6; a weak D match, TRBD1 (6 bases). V was shortened by 5 bases and J by 9 bases, with 20 bases between the two germline ends. CDR1 and CDR2 (germline): SEHNR, FQNEAQ (reference sequence). The CDR3 consists of 16 residues. CDR3 coding DNA: TGTGCCAGCAGCGCCCCCGGGGGGCTCGGATTTTCACCCCTCCACTTT. It is translated as CASSAPGGLGFSPLHF. The entire variable domain, with the rest obtained from reference TRBV7-9 and TRBJ1-6, is as follows: DTGVSQNPRHKITKRGQNVTFRCDPISEHNRLYWYRQTLGQGPEFLTYFQNEAQLEKSRLLSDRFSAERPKGSFSTLEIQRTEQGDSAMYLCASSAPGGLGFSPLHFGNGTRLTVT.

The rearrangement links TRBV11-2 to TRBJ2-3; TRBD1 is a possible D gene (5 bases). This CDR3 contains 16 residues. From germline, CDR1 is SGHAT and CDR2 FQNNGV. Trimming removed 5 bases at V and 4 bases at J, with 19 bases between. The DNA for the CDR3 is TGTGCCAGCAGCCCATACAGGAATATCGTGCCAGATACGCAGTATTTT. Translation gives CASSPYRNIVPDTQYF.

The rearrangement joins TRBV29-1 to TRBJ1-3; D is unclear. Germline V CDR1 and CDR2: SQVTM, ANQGSEA. V was cut by 6 bases and J by 2 bases, with 8 bases left in between. The CDR3 is 12 residues long. The CDR3 protein is CSVPGTGNTIYF. In nucleotides, the CDR3 is TGCAGCGTCCCGGGGACTGGAAACACCATATATTTT.

The CDR3 protein is CASSLGLGSGGPTDTQYF. The CDR3 region has the DNA TGTGCCAGCAGCTTAGGCCTGGGTAGCGGGGGCCCGACAGATACGCAGTATTTT. The rearrangement uses TRBV13 and TRBJ2-3, with 9 positions matching TRBD2. Trimming at V came to 0 bases and at J to 3 bases, leaving 10 bases not matched to a gene. The CDR3 runs to 18 residues. CDR1 is PRHDT and CDR2 is FYEKMQ in the germline V gene (reference sequence).

The chain couples TRBV27 to TRBJ1-2; D is possibly TRBD1 (5 bases). The V gene's germline CDR1 is MNHEY and CDR2 SMNVEV (reference sequence). This CDR3 contains 12 residues. V lost 4 bases and J lost 5, with 8 bases in between. CDR3 bases: TGTGCCAGCAGTTCCGGGGGGTATGGCTACACCTTC. This translates into CASSSGGYGYTF.

The gene calls are TRBV13 and TRBJ2-3, with a weak D call TRBD2 (5 bases). V was trimmed by 5 bases and J by 4 bases, leaving 10 bases between them. CDR3 length: 13 amino acids. The V gene's germline CDR1 is PRHDT and CDR2 FYEKMQ (reference sequence). CDR3 region: CASSPGLSDTQYF. The DNA for the CDR3 is TGTGCCAGCAGCCCCGGACTTTCAGATACGCAGTATTTT.

The rearrangement links TRBV11-3 to TRBJ2-7; TRBD1 is a possible D gene (6 bases). V gave up 6 bases and J gave up 5 bases, with 23 bases separating them. Germline V CDR1 and CDR2: SGHNT, YENEEA. This CDR3 contains 16 residues. CDR3 DNA: TGTGCCAGCAGTCTACGAAGGGGGATTAAAGTCCACGAGCAGTACTTC. This codes for CASSLRRGIKVHEQYF.

Comment on this clone: This same CDR3 is encoded by further DNA sequences in the sample. The chain carries TRBV27 and TRBJ1-1; perhaps TRBD1 as D (6 bases). The CDR3 is 14 amino acids. The V end was cut by 0 bases, the J end by 5 bases, with 10 bases between. Germline CDR1 MNHEY, CDR2 SMNVEV (reference sequence). CDR3 DNA sequence: TGTGCCAGCAGTTTATCAGGGGGAAATACTGAAGCTTTCTTT. Its protein product is CASSLSGGNTEAFF.

This clone was seen a handful of times. The gene calls are TRBV14 and TRBJ2-2, with D possibly matching TRBD2 (6 bases). The CDR3 consists of 16 residues. Germline lookup yields CDR1 SGHDN and CDR2 FVKESK. Deletions cut 4 bases from V and 1 base from J, with 13 bases between. CDR3 DNA sequence: TGTGCCAGCAGCCGCGCGGGGTCCTTGAACACCGGGGAGCTGTTTTTT. This sequence encodes CASSRAGSLNTGELFF.

This sequence joins TRBV10-3 and TRBJ2-4; D may be TRBD2 (6 bases). The CDR3 consists of 17 residues. Trimming took off 0 bases at V and 4 bases at J, with 16 bases between the two ends. Germline loops: CDR1 ENHRY, CDR2 SYGVKD. CDR3 bases: TGTGCCATCAGTGAGTCCCCGCTACTAGCCAAAAAAAACATTCAGTACTTC. It is translated as CAISESPLLAKKNIQYF.

This sequence joins TRBV4-3 and TRBJ1-6, with D possibly being TRBD1 (6 bases). V lost 3 bases to trimming and J lost 8 bases, with 11 bases between them. The CDR3 sequence is 14 residues long. Germline CDR1 reads LGHNA; CDR2 reads YSLEER. The DNA of the CDR3 is TGCGCCAGCAGCCATCCTTCAGGGGATTCACCCCTCCACTTT. Its protein is CASSHPSGDSPLHF.

The chain is built from TRBV21-1 and TRBJ2-7; the DNA was not used to check the table's D call, TRBD2. TRBV21-1 is a pseudogene locus. CDR3 size: 14 residues. The CDR3 reads CASSPKEGPYEQYV. CDR3 bases: TGTGCCAGCAGCCCCAAGGAGGGACCCTACGAGCAGTACGTC.

The chain joins TRBV25-1 to TRBJ1-2; the D is unclear. The CDR3 is made up of 14 amino acids. V shed 8 bases and J shed 2 bases, with 15 bases lying between them. Germline CDR1 is MGHDK and CDR2 is SYGVNS. This CDR3 is CASCTARSNYGYTF. CDR3 sequence (DNA): TGTGCCAGCTGCACGGCGAGGAGCAACTATGGCTACACCTTC.

This clone turned up a few times. The chain is built from TRBV12-3 or TRBV12-4 and TRBJ2-7; D is unclear. The CDR3 loop spans 12 amino acids. The ends were cut back, 6 bases at V and 4 bases at J, with 10 bases in the middle. In DNA form, the CDR3 reads TGTGCCAGCAGCCCTGACTTGTACGAGCAGTACTTC. Protein sequence: CASSPDLYEQYF.